The present T cell receptor beta chain was sequenced within a study of blood T cell repertoires in COVID-19. At the level of the study: Acute-phase and convalescent COVID-19 samples originated in the United States, Italy and Spain. The cDNA or gDNA used as material had been derived from T cells, B-cell-depleted T cells, or PBMCs.

TCRdb keeps only in-frame clones here, not all; method: immunoSEQ multiplex PCR. The sample comprises approximately 120,000 clones, 70% to 90% of which are singletons, and roughly 18% rests with the top ten. Germline V gene lookup returns CDR1 SGDLS and CDR2 YYNGEE. CDR3 length equals 16 residues. J was trimmed by 3 bases and V by 3 bases; bases with no gene match: 7. The specimen was peripheral blood. The TCR was taken from a woman in her forties or fifties who had recovered from COVID-19. The chain employs TRBV9 and TRBJ2-2, with TRBD1 matching 8 bases. DNA of the CDR3: TGTGCCAGCAGCGCCGCGCTGGGACAGGACACCGGGGAGCTGTTTTTT. Encoded protein: CASSAALGQDTGELFF.